The T cell receptor (beta chain) under discussion was sequenced for a study of blood T cell repertoires in COVID-19. Background on the study: The cDNA or gDNA used as material had been derived from T cells, B-cell-depleted T cells, or PBMCs.

Trimming shortened V by 0 bases and J by 8 bases, and 11 bases separated the two germline ends. Looked up from germline, CDR1 is SGDLS and CDR2 is YYNGEE. The CDR3 has 13 residues. How the authors handled the data: Amplified reference gene primers provided the basis for estimating nucleated cell counts. TCRdb's table, derived via immunoSEQ multiplex PCR, lists solely in-frame clones and lacks some. That table gives V, J and clone size, and the DNA gave D and trimming. The sample lists fewer than 500,000 clones; 81% were seen once. This TCR came from a human donor with acute or convalescent COVID-19. The donor label of this sample is uncertain. The chain has TRBV9 and TRBJ1-2, with D perhaps TRBD1 (5 bases). The sample consisted of peripheral blood. The CDR3 sequence: CASSVVTGRGYTF. The CDR3 nucleotides read TGTGCCAGCAGCGTAGTCACAGGACGAGGCTACACCTTC.